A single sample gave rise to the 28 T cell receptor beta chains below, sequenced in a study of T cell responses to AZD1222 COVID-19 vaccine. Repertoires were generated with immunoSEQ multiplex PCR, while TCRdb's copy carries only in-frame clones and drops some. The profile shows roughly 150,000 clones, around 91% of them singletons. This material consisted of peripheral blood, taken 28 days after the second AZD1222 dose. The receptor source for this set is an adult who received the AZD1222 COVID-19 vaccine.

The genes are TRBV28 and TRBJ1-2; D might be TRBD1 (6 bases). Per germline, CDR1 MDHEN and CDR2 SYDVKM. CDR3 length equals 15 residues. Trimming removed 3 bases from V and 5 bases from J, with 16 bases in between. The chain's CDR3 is CASSLGQGILYGYTF. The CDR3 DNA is TGTGCCAGCAGTTTGGGGCAGGGGATATTATATGGCTACACCTTC.

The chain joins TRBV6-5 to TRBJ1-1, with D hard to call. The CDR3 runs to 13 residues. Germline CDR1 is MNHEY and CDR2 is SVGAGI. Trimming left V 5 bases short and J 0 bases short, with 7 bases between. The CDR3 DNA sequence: TGTGCCAGCAGTCCGGTTATGAACACTGAAGCTTTCTTT. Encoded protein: CASSPVMNTEAFF.

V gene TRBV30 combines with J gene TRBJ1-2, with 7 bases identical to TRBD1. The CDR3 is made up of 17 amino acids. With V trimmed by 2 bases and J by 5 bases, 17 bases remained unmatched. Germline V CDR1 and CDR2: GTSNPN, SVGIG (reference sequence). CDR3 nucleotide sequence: TGTGCCTGGAGTCGTTGGGACAGTGGATCTTCAGTGTATGGCTACACCTTC. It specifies CAWSRWDSGSSVYGYTF.

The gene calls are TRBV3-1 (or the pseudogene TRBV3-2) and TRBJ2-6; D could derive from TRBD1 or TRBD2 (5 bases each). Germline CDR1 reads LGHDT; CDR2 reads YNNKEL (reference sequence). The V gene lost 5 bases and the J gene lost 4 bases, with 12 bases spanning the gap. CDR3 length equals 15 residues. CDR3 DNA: TGTGCCAGCAGCGGCTTGGGGGAAGGGGCCAACGTCCTGACTTTC. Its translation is CASSGLGEGANVLTF.

The CDR3 loop is CSVEKVAGDNEQFF. CDR3 nucleotide sequence: TGCAGCGTTGAGAAAGTAGCGGGAGACAATGAGCAGTTCTTC. J is TRBJ2-1 and V is TRBV29-1; 9 positions match TRBD2. The V gene's germline CDR1 is SQVTM and CDR2 ANQGSEA. The CDR3 is made up of 14 amino acids. Losses at the gene ends were 3 bases for V and 5 bases for J; bases not matched to a gene: 5.

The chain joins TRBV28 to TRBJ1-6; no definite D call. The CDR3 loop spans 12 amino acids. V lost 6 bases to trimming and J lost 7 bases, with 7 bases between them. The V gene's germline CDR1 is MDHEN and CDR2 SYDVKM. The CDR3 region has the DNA TGTGCCAGCAGCCCTCTCAATTCACCCCTCCACTTT. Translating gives CASSPLNSPLHF.

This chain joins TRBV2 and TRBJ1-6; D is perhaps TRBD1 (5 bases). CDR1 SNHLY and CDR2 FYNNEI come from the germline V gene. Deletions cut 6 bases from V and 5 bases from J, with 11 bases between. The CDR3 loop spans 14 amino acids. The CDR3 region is CASRGTANNSPLHF. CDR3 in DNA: TGTGCCAGCAGAGGGACGGCAAATAATTCACCCCTCCACTTT.

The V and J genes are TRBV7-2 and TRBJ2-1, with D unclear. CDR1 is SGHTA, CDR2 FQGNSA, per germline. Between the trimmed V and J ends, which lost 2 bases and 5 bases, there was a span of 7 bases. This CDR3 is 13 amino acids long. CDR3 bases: TGTGCCAGCAGCTTACTTCCAAACAATGAGCAGTTCTTC. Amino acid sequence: CASSLLPNNEQFF.

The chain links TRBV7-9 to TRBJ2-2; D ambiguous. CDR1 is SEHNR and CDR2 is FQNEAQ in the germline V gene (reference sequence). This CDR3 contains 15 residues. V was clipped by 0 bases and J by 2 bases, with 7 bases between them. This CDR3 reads CASSLAGHNTGELFF. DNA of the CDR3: TGTGCCAGCAGCTTAGCGGGCCACAACACCGGGGAGCTGTTTTTT.

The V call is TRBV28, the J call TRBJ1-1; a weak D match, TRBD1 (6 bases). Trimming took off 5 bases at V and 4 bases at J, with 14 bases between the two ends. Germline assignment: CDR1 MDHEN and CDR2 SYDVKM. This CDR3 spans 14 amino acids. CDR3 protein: CASSPQGRGTEAFF. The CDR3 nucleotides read TGTGCCAGCAGTCCCCAGGGGAGGGGCACTGAAGCTTTCTTT. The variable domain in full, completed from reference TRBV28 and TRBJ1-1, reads DVKVTQSSRYLVKRTGEKVFLECVQDMDHENMFWYRQDPGLGLRLIYFSYDVKMKEKGDIPEGYSVSREKKERFSLILESASTNQTSMYLCASSPQGRGTEAFFGQGTRLTVV.

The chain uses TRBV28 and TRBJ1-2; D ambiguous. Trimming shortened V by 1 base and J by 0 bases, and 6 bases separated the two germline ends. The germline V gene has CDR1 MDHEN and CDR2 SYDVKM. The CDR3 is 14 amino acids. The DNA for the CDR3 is TGTGCCAGCAGTTTATCAGAGGCTAACTATGGCTACACCTTC. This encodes CASSLSEANYGYTF.

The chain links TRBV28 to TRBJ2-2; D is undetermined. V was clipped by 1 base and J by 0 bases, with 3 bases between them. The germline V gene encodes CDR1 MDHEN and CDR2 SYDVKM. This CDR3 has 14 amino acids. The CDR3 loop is CASSLSANTGELFF. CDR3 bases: TGTGCCAGCAGTTTATCCGCGAACACCGGGGAGCTGTTTTTT.

This CDR3 reads CATSDPLAGDTDTQYF. Written as DNA, the CDR3 is TGTGCCACCAGTGACCCCCTGGCGGGAGACACAGATACGCAGTATTTT. The chain combines TRBV24-1 with TRBJ2-3; 7 bases align to TRBD2. This CDR3 is 16 amino acids long. V was pared by 4 bases and J by 2 bases, with 8 bases of the junction left unmatched. CDR1 and CDR2 from the germline V gene are KGHDR and SFDVKD.

The CDR3 DNA reads as TGTGCCAGCACCGGGGGGGCTGGGGACTATGGCTACACCTTC. Its protein product is CASTGGAGDYGYTF. The rearrangement joins TRBV6-5 to TRBJ1-2; D might be TRBD1 (6 bases). V was pared by 7 bases and J by 3 bases, with 15 bases between. Germline CDR1 and CDR2: MNHEY and SVGAGI. The CDR3 has 14 residues.

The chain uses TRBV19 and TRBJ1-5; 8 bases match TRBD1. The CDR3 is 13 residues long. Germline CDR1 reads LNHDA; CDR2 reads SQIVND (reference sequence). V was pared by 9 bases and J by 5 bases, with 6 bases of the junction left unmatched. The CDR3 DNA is TGTGCCAGCCGGGGGGACAGGTATCAGCCCCAGCATTTT. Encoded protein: CASRGDRYQPQHF. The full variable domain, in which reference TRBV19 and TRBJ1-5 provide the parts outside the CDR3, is DGGITQSPKYLFRKEGQNVTLSCEQNLNHDAMYWYRQDPGQGLRLIYYSQIVNDFQKGDIAEGYSVSREKKESFPLTVTSAQKNPTAFYLCASRGDRYQPQHFGDGTRLSIL.

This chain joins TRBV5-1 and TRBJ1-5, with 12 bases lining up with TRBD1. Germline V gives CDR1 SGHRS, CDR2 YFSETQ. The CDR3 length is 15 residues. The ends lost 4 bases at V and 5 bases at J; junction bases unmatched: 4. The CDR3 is CASSPGQGAYQPQHF. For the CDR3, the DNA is TGCGCCAGCAGCCCGGGACAGGGGGCTTATCAGCCCCAGCATTTT. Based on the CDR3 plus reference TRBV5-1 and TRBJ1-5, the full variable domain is KAGVTQTPRYLIKTRGQQVTLSCSPISGHRSVSWYQQTPGQGLQFLFEYFSETQRNKGNFPGRFSGRQFSNSRSEMNVSTLELGDSALYLCASSPGQGAYQPQHFGDGTRLSIL.

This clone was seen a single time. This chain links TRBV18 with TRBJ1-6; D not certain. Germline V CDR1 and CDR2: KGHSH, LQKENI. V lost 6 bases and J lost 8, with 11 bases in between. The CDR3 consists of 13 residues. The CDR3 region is CASSGPADSPLHF. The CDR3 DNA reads TGTGCCAGCTCGGGTCCTGCAGATTCACCCCTCCACTTT.

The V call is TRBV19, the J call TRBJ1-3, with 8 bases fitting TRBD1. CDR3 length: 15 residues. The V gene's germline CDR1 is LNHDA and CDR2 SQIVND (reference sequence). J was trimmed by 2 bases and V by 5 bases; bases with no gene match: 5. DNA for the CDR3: TGTGCCAGTAGTCCCGGACAGGGAGCTGGAAACACCATATATTTT. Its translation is CASSPGQGAGNTIYF.

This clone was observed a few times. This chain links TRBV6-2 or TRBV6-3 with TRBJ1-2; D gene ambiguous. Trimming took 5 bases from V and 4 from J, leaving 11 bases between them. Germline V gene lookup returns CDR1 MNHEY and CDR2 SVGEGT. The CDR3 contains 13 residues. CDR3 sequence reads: CASSRRTVYGYTF. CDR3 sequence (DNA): TGTGCCAGCAGTCGGCGGACCGTCTATGGCTACACCTTC.

The CDR3 DNA sequence: TGTGCCAGCATCTTTGCCGGGACAACGAACACTGAAGCTTTCTTT. It yields the protein CASIFAGTTNTEAFF. The rearrangement uses TRBV28 and TRBJ1-1, with a possible D match to TRBD1 (6 bases). The germline CDR1 and CDR2 sequences are MDHEN and SYDVKM. There are 15 residues in the CDR3. V dropped 7 bases and J dropped 1 base, with 16 bases sitting between them.

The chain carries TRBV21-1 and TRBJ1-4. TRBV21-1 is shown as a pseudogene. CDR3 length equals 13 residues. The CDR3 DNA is TGTGCCAGCAGCTGGACAACTAATGAAAAACTGTTTTTT. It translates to CASSWTTNEKLFF.

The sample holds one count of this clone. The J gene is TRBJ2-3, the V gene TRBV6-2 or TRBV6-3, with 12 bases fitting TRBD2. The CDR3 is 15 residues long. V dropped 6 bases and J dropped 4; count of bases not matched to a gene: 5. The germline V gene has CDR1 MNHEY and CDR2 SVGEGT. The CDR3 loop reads CASSSSGGAPDTQYF. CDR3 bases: TGTGCCAGCAGCTCTAGCGGGGGGGCCCCAGATACGCAGTATTTT.

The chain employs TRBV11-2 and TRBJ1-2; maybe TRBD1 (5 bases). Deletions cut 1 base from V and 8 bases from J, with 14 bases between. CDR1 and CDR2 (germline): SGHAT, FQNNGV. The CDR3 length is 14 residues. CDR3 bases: TGTGCCAGCAGCTTAGGGCCAGGGCGAGGAGGCTACACCTTC. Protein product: CASSLGPGRGGYTF. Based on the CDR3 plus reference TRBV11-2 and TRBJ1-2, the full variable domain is EAGVAQSPRYKIIEKRQSVAFWCNPISGHATLYWYQQILGQGPKLLIQFQNNGVVDDSQLPKDRFSAERLKGVDSTLKIQPAKLEDSAVYLCASSLGPGRGGYTFGSGTRLTVV.

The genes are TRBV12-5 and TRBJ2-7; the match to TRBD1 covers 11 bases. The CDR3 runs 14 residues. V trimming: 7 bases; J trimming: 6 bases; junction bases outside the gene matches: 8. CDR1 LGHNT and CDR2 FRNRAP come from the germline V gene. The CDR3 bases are TGTGCTAGTGCCCTTCCCGGGACAGGGGGCGAGCAGTACTTC. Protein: CASALPGTGGEQYF.

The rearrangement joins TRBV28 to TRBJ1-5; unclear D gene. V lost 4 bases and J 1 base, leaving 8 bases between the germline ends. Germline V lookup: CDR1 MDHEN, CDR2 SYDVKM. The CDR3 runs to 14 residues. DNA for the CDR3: TGTGCCAGCAGTTCGGGTGGAAGCAATCAGCCCCAGCATTTT. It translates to CASSSGGSNQPQHF.

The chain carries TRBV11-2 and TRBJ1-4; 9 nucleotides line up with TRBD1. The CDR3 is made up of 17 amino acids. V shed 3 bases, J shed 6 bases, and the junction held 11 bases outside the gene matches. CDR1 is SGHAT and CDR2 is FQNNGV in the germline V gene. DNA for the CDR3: TGTGCCAGCAGCTTTCAGGGGCTACAGGGGGCGCATGAAAAACTGTTTTTT. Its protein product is CASSFQGLQGAHEKLFF. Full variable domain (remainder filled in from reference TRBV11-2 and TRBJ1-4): EAGVAQSPRYKIIEKRQSVAFWCNPISGHATLYWYQQILGQGPKLLIQFQNNGVVDDSQLPKDRFSAERLKGVDSTLKIQPAKLEDSAVYLCASSFQGLQGAHEKLFFGSGTQLSVL.

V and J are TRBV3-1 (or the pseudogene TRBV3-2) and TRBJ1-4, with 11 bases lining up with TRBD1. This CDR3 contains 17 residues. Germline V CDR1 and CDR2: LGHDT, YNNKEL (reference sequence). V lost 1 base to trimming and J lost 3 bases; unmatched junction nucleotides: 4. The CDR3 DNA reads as TGTGCCAGCAGCCAAGTGGGGACAGGGGGTTCTAATGAAAAACTGTTTTTT. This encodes CASSQVGTGGSNEKLFF.

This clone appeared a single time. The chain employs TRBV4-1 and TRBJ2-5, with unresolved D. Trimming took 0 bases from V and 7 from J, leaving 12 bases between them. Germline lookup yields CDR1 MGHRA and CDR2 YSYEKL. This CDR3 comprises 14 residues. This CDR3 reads CASSQDLLLGTQYF. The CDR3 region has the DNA TGCGCCAGCAGCCAAGATTTGCTTTTAGGGACCCAGTACTTC.